A single sample gave rise to the 21 T cell receptor beta chains below, sequenced in a study of beta chain features in type 1 diabetes. Sequencing targeted expressed TCRB transcripts, as all isolated RNA had been reverse transcribed. Clones were read by immunoSEQ multiplex PCR, and TCRdb kept only the in-frame ones, dropping some. The repertoire holds over 150,000 clones, with approximately 13% as singletons. Input material: central memory CD4+ T cells from blood. The receptor source for this set is a woman aged 18-29 years in good health.

The chain is built from TRBV9 and TRBJ2-5; D may be TRBD2 (6 bases). The CDR3 loop spans 14 amino acids. With 7 bases removed from V and 2 bases from J, the gap between germline ends came to 15 bases. Germline lookup yields CDR1 SGDLS and CDR2 YYNGEE. The CDR3 DNA sequence: TGTGCCAGCTCTTGGGGACTGAGGCAAGAGACCCAGTACTTC. Amino acid sequence: CASSWGLRQETQYF.

This rearrangement joins TRBV23-1 to TRBJ2-5; 7 bases align to TRBD1. TRBV23-1 is given ORF status, its function remaining uncertain. There are 18 residues in the CDR3. Unmatched junction bases numbered 14, after V lost 0 bases and J lost 4 bases. The CDR3 reads CASSQSVLPADRPETQYF. CDR3 sequence (DNA): TGCGCCAGCAGTCAATCGGTACTTCCGGCGGACAGGCCAGAGACCCAGTACTTC.

This clone appeared a single time. The V call is TRBV5-6, the J call TRBJ1-5, with 9 bases fitting TRBD1. The CDR3 covers 17 residues. J was trimmed by 6 bases and V by 4 bases; bases with no gene match: 14. Germline loops: CDR1 SGHDT, CDR2 YYEEEE. CDR3 nucleotides: TGTGCCAGCAGCCTGGGACAGGGTAGTGTGCGGGGTCAGCCCCAGCATTTT. This encodes CASSLGQGSVRGQPQHF. Full variable domain (remainder filled in from reference TRBV5-6 and TRBJ1-5): DAGVTQSPTHLIKTRGQQVTLRCSPKSGHDTVSWYQQALGQGPQFIFQYYEEEERQRGNFPDRFSGHQFPNYSSELNVNALLLGDSALYLCASSLGQGSVRGQPQHFGDGTRLSIL.

CDR3 nucleotides: TGTGCCAGTAGTATAACGGTTGTCGCACCCTACTATGGCTACACCTTC. It encodes CASSITVVAPYYGYTF. The chain employs TRBV19 and TRBJ1-2; D not certain. V lost 2 bases and J lost 3, with 16 bases in between. This CDR3 is 16 amino acids long. The germline V gene encodes CDR1 LNHDA and CDR2 SQIVND (reference sequence).

This clone has more than one count but fewer than ten. V usage is TRBV19 and J usage is TRBJ2-5; 9 bases line up with TRBD1. The V segment lost 5 bases and the J segment 7 bases; nucleotides outside the gene matches: 8. Germline V gene lookup returns CDR1 LNHDA and CDR2 SQIVND (reference sequence). The CDR3 totals 14 residues. The CDR3: CASSYSGQGRTQYF. The CDR3 DNA reads as TGTGCCAGTAGTTACTCAGGACAGGGGCGGACCCAGTACTTC.

The chain uses TRBV30 and TRBJ2-3, with TRBD2 as a possible D gene (6 bases). The germline V gene encodes CDR1 GTSNPN and CDR2 SVGIG (reference sequence). Trimming cost V 4 bases and J 6 bases, with 17 bases left between them. The CDR3 spans 14 residues. The CDR3 DNA follows: TGTGCCTGGACGGGGGACCCCCAGGCGGATACGCAGTATTTT. Its protein is CAWTGDPQADTQYF.

CDR3 in amino acids: CASSLGAGTPYEQYF. The CDR3 DNA follows: TGTGCCAGCAGCTTAGGTGCAGGTACTCCCTACGAGCAGTACTTC. The chain employs TRBV13 and TRBJ2-7; no definite D call. The CDR3 is 15 residues long. Trimming left V 0 bases short and J 2 bases short, with 11 bases between. Germline lookup yields CDR1 PRHDT and CDR2 FYEKMQ (reference sequence).

The chain carries TRBV15 and TRBJ2-2; 8 bases fit TRBD1. Germline assignment: CDR1 LNHNV and CDR2 YYDKDF (reference sequence). The CDR3 length is 15 residues. The J segment lost 2 bases and the V segment lost 3 bases, leaving 2 bases of the junction unmatched. CDR3 sequence reads: CATSSQGANTGELFF. For the CDR3, the DNA is TGTGCCACCAGCAGCCAGGGGGCCAACACCGGGGAGCTGTTTTTT. The variable domain in full, completed from reference TRBV15 and TRBJ2-2, reads DAMVIQNPRYQVTQFGKPVTLSCSQTLNHNVMYWYQQKSSQAPKLLFHYYDKDFNNEADTPDNFQSRRPNTSFCFLDIRSPGLGDTAMYLCATSSQGANTGELFFGEGSRLTVL.

The V gene is TRBV6-6, the J gene TRBJ2-1; 7 bases map to TRBD2. Germline assignment: CDR1 MNHNY and CDR2 SVGAGI (reference sequence). Unmatched junction bases numbered 13, after V lost 8 bases and J lost 6 bases. CDR3 length: 15 amino acids. Written as DNA, the CDR3 is TGTGCCAGCCTATCCCCCCAGGCTAGCGGCAATGAGCAGTTCTTC. Amino acids: CASLSPQASGNEQFF.

The CDR3 DNA reads as TGTGCCAGCAGCTTCACTAGCGGTGCCAAAAACATTCAGTACTTC. Its translation: CASSFTSGAKNIQYF. V usage is TRBV11-3 and J usage is TRBJ2-4; TRBD2 matches 8 bases. Trimming cost V 3 bases and J 1 base; bases outside gene matches: 2. The germline CDR1 and CDR2 sequences are SGHNT and YENEEA. This CDR3 contains 15 residues.

This clone was counted between two and nine times. The gene calls are TRBV7-3 and TRBJ2-7; D might be TRBD2 (5 bases). Trimming took off 1 base at V and 4 bases at J, with 11 bases between the two ends. The CDR3 covers 14 residues. CDR1 and CDR2 (germline): SGHTA, FQGTGA. DNA for the CDR3: TGTGCCAGCAGCTTAAGCGACGGAGGATACGAGCAGTACTTC. Its protein product is CASSLSDGGYEQYF.

This clone showed up just a few times. The chain has TRBV9 and TRBJ1-2; tentative D call: TRBD1 (6 bases). Trimming left V 4 bases short and J 3 bases short, with 16 bases between. This CDR3 region has 15 residues. Germline CDR1 reads SGDLS; CDR2 reads YYNGEE. The chain's CDR3 is CASSQAGVRDYGYTF. Written as DNA, the CDR3 is TGTGCCAGCAGCCAAGCAGGGGTGAGAGACTATGGCTACACCTTC.

This clone has a handful of counts. The chain links TRBV4-3 to TRBJ2-7; possibly TRBD1 for D (6 bases). Germline-derived CDR1 and CDR2 are LGHNA and YSLEER. The CDR3 covers 14 residues. V was cut by 0 bases and J by 4 bases, with 10 bases left in between. CDR3 region: CASSQDNRAYEQYF. The CDR3 DNA sequence: TGCGCCAGCAGCCAAGATAACAGGGCTTACGAGCAGTACTTC.

This chain joins TRBV5-4 and TRBJ2-6, with 11 bases fitting TRBD2. Germline V lookup: CDR1 SGHNT, CDR2 YYREEE (reference sequence). V shed 4 bases and J 2 bases; nucleotides not matched to a gene: 8. The CDR3 contains 18 residues. CDR3 loop: CASSPILAGGPGANVLTF. CDR3 coding DNA: TGTGCCAGCAGCCCGATCTTAGCGGGAGGGCCTGGGGCCAACGTCCTGACTTTC.

This clone was picked up a small number of times. The J gene is TRBJ2-7, the V gene TRBV5-6; TRBD2 aligns across 10 bases. CDR1 is SGHDT and CDR2 is YYEEEE in the germline V gene. CDR3 length equals 16 residues. V was pared by 2 bases and J by 0 bases, with 5 bases of the junction left unmatched. The CDR3 region is CASSLFLAGASYEQYF. The DNA of the CDR3 is TGTGCCAGCAGCTTATTTCTAGCGGGAGCCTCCTACGAGCAGTACTTC. Drawing the rest from reference TRBV5-6 and TRBJ2-7, the complete variable domain is DAGVTQSPTHLIKTRGQQVTLRCSPKSGHDTVSWYQQALGQGPQFIFQYYEEEERQRGNFPDRFSGHQFPNYSSELNVNALLLGDSALYLCASSLFLAGASYEQYFGPGTRLTVT.

This clone was recorded a few times. V and J are TRBV5-6 and TRBJ2-2, with a weak D call TRBD2 (6 bases). This CDR3 spans 16 amino acids. The ends were cut back, 0 bases at V and 6 bases at J, with 15 bases in the middle. Germline lookup yields CDR1 SGHDT and CDR2 YYEEEE. CDR3: CASSLGASAFAGELFF. The CDR3, as DNA: TGTGCCAGCAGCTTGGGCGCTAGCGCGTTCGCCGGGGAGCTGTTTTTT.

This clone was observed a few times. This chain uses TRBV5-8 with TRBJ2-7, with D possibly being TRBD1 (6 bases). Trimming stripped 1 base from V and 7 bases from J, with 18 bases between. The V gene's germline CDR1 is SGHTS and CDR2 YDEGEE. The length of the CDR3 is 15 residues. The DNA of the CDR3 is TGTGCCAGCAGCTTGTGGTCGGCAGGGGTGGGGGAGCAGTACTTC. It specifies CASSLWSAGVGEQYF. The whole variable domain, filled in from reference TRBV5-8 and TRBJ2-7, reads EAGVTQSPTHLIKTRGQQATLRCSPISGHTSVYWYQQALGLGLQFLLWYDEGEERNRGNFPPRFSGRQFPNYSSELNVNALELEDSALYLCASSLWSAGVGEQYFGPGTRLTVT.

In its sample, this clone was seen a few times. This chain joins TRBV4-2 and TRBJ2-1, with TRBD1 identical over 7 bases. The CDR3 loop spans 13 amino acids. The germline gives CDR1 LGHNA, CDR2 YNFKEQ. With 2 bases clipped from V and 8 bases from J, the junction kept 3 bases outside the gene matches. For the CDR3, the DNA is TGTGCCAGCAGCCAAATAGGGGGCGATGAGCAGTTCTTC. Translated, it gives CASSQIGGDEQFF.

This clone was recorded a few times. The chain combines TRBV7-2 with TRBJ1-1; 7 bases agree with TRBD1. Trimming cost V 4 bases and J 4 bases; bases outside gene matches: 6. Germline V gene data show CDR1 as SGHTA and CDR2 as FQGNSA. The CDR3 sequence is 14 residues long. The CDR3 DNA sequence: TGTGCCAGCAGCTCCAACAGGGGAAGCACTGAAGCTTTCTTT. Encoded protein: CASSSNRGSTEAFF.

A few counts support this clone. This chain joins TRBV5-4 and TRBJ2-5; 8 bases agree with TRBD2. The CDR3 totals 16 residues. Unmatched junction bases numbered 8, after V lost 2 bases and J lost 2 bases. Germline V lookup: CDR1 SGHNT, CDR2 YYREEE (reference sequence). CDR3 residues: CASSFQFAGGQETQYF. DNA for the CDR3: TGTGCCAGCAGCTTTCAGTTTGCGGGAGGACAAGAGACCCAGTACTTC.

The chain recombines TRBV6-5 with TRBJ2-2; TRBD2 is a possible D gene (5 bases). V lost 0 bases and J lost 9, with 17 bases in between. This CDR3 has 16 amino acids. Germline CDR1 MNHEY, CDR2 SVGAGI. This CDR3 reads CASSYSIGGGARELFF. For the CDR3, the DNA is TGTGCCAGCAGTTACTCGATTGGTGGAGGCGCCCGGGAGCTGTTTTTT.